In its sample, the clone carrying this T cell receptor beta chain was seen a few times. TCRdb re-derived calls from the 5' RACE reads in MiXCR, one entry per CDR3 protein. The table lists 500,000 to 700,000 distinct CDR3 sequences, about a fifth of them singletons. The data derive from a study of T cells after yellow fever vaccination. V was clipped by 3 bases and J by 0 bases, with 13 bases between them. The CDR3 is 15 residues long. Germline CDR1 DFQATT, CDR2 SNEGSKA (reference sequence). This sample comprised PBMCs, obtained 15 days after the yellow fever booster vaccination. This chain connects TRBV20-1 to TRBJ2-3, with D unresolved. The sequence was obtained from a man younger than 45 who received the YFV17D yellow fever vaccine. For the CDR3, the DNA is TGCAGTGCTAGTATGAGTCAATATAGCACAGATACGCAGTATTTT. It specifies CSASMSQYSTDTQYF.